Presented here are 8 T cell receptor beta chains from one specimen sequenced in a study of vaccination effects on CD4 cells after COVID-19. Before sequencing, viral peptide pools were used by the ViraFEST assay to expand antigen-specific CD4+ T cells. After around nine days in culture, the CD4+ T cells were isolated. Testing of the vaccine recipients showed negative nucleocapsid antibodies and no prior SARS-CoV-2 infection. The method was immunoSEQ multiplex PCR; TCRdb's version includes in-frame clones alone and lacks a portion of them. The sample shows around 71,000 clones, approximately 72% of them seen only once. These receptors have no identified antigens. Sample: CD4+ T cells from PBMCs cultured with HCoV-OC43 spike peptides, taken before COVID-19 vaccination. Stated subset: HCoV-OC43 spike overlapping peptide pool stimulation. The source is a human donor who received a COVID-19 vaccine.

The chain couples TRBV6-5 to TRBJ1-6; D is uncertain. The V end was cut by 6 bases, the J end by 6 bases, with 15 bases between. Germline V CDR1 and CDR2: MNHEY, SVGAGI. The CDR3 length is 15 residues. The CDR3 here is CASSDIVGSNSPLHF. DNA for the CDR3: TGTGCCAGCAGCGATATTGTGGGCAGTAATTCACCCCTCCACTTT.

The chain couples TRBV18 to TRBJ1-1; D possibly corresponds to TRBD1 (6 bases). This CDR3 region has 16 residues. The V end was cut by 5 bases, the J end by 0 bases, with 16 bases between. CDR1 is KGHSH, CDR2 LQKENI, per germline. Written as DNA, the CDR3 is TGTGCCAGCTCATCCTACTGGGGGGCTATGAACACTGAAGCTTTCTTT. Translation: CASSSYWGAMNTEAFF. Together with reference TRBV18 and TRBJ1-1, the CDR3 gives the full variable domain: NAGVMQNPRHLVRRRGQEARLRCSPMKGHSHVYWYRQLPEEGLKFMVYLQKENIIDESGMPKERFSAEFPKEGPSILRIQQVVRGDSAAYFCASSSYWGAMNTEAFFGQGTRLTVV.

This clone occurred a few times. The rearrangement uses TRBV7-9 and TRBJ2-3; TRBD2 is a possible D gene (7 bases). The CDR3 is made up of 15 amino acids. The V and J ends lost 7 bases and 5 bases respectively, with 19 bases between them. In germline, CDR1 is SEHNR, CDR2 FQNEAQ (reference sequence). The CDR3 reads CASNQAGAGGDTQYF. CDR3 sequence (DNA): TGTGCCAGCAACCAGGCGGGGGCGGGCGGAGATACGCAGTATTTT.

The chain combines TRBV6-5 with TRBJ2-4; D may be TRBD1 or TRBD2 (5 bases each). V lost 6 bases and J lost 1, with 10 bases in between. Germline CDR1 and CDR2: MNHEY and SVGAGI. CDR3 length equals 14 residues. CDR3 sequence reads: CASSTGTAKNIQYF. The CDR3 coding sequence is TGTGCCAGCAGCACCGGGACCGCCAAAAACATTCAGTACTTC.

This clone was picked up one time. CDR3 amino acids: CASSTGQGGNQPQHF. In DNA, the CDR3 is TGTGCCAGCAGCACAGGACAGGGGGGCAATCAGCCCCAGCATTTT. This chain uses TRBV5-5 with TRBJ1-5, with 10 bases that match TRBD1. Germline assignment: CDR1 SGHKS and CDR2 YYEKEE (reference sequence). J was trimmed by 2 bases and V by 4 bases; bases with no gene match: 3. The CDR3 length is 15 residues.

This sequence joins TRBV6-5 and TRBJ1-5; 9 bases are a match to TRBD1. The V and J ends lost 6 bases and 4 bases, in that order; junction bases with no gene match: 7. The germline V gene has CDR1 MNHEY and CDR2 SVGAGI. CDR3 length: 15 residues. CDR3 DNA sequence: TGTGCCAGCAGCTACGGACAGGGGAGGAATCAGCCCCAGCATTTT. Protein sequence: CASSYGQGRNQPQHF.

The V gene is TRBV9, the J gene TRBJ1-2, with a possible D match to TRBD1 (6 bases). Germline V gives CDR1 SGDLS, CDR2 YYNGEE. V lost 0 bases and J lost 7, with 19 bases in between. CDR3 length: 16 amino acids. This CDR3 reads CASSVDWVNAQGGYTF. The CDR3 DNA reads TGTGCCAGCAGCGTAGACTGGGTGAATGCACAGGGTGGCTACACCTTC.

In its sample, this clone was seen a few times. The gene calls are TRBV2 and TRBJ1-2; D possibly corresponds to TRBD1 (5 bases). This CDR3 contains 12 residues. Germline CDR1 SNHLY, CDR2 FYNNEI. V was cut by 9 bases and J by 3 bases, with 11 bases left in between. The CDR3 spells CASIQGYYGYTF. CDR3 bases: TGTGCCAGTATCCAGGGTTACTATGGCTACACCTTC.